Listed here are 30 T cell receptor beta chains from one sample, sequenced in a study of T-cell reconstitution after alpha-beta-depleted transplantation in children. During its preparation, the TCRbeta library received unique molecular identifiers. TCRdb re-analysed the PCR reads in MiXCR, keeping a single row per CDR3 protein. The sample includes about 540,000 distinct CDR3 sequences, approximately 16% of them seen just once. Sequenced here: PBMCs from the stem cell graft donor, sampled from the stem cell graft. These receptors all stem from a human donor who donated a stem cell graft to a child with acute lymphoblastic leukemia.

This clonotype was detected only a few times. This chain links TRBV20-1 with TRBJ2-1, with TRBD2 matching 8 bases. Unmatched junction bases numbered 7, after V lost 0 bases and J lost 6 bases. Germline values: CDR1 DFQATT, CDR2 SNEGSKA (reference sequence). This CDR3 contains 15 residues. CDR3 in amino acids: CSARDISGKGNEQFF. The CDR3 nucleotides read TGCAGTGCTAGAGACATTAGCGGGAAAGGCAATGAGCAGTTCTTC.

The sample holds a few counts of this clonotype. The gene calls are TRBV12-3 or TRBV12-4 and TRBJ2-3, with D maybe TRBD2 (6 bases). V was trimmed by 7 bases and J by 6 bases, leaving 20 bases between them. This CDR3 has 15 amino acids. The CDR3 region has the DNA TGTGCCAGCACCCCTGGGGGGATCTTCATCGATACGCAGTATTTT. It specifies CASTPGGIFIDTQYF.

This clonotype showed up just a few times. V gene TRBV4-1 combines with J gene TRBJ1-2, with D possibly matching TRBD1 (5 bases). The CDR3 length is 18 residues. Trimming took 1 base from V and 4 from J, leaving 22 bases between them. The germline V gene has CDR1 MGHRA and CDR2 YSYEKL. The CDR3 DNA reads TGCGCCAGCAGCCAAGTATTCAGAAAGGGGCGGCCCGGCTATGGCTACACCTTC. Protein sequence: CASSQVFRKGRPGYGYTF.

The chain is built from TRBV11-2 and TRBJ2-1; no definite D call. The germline V gene has CDR1 SGHAT and CDR2 FQNNGV. The V end was cut by 1 base, the J end by 2 bases, with 12 bases between. The CDR3 contains 16 residues. The CDR3 protein is CASSLVGPTTYNEQFF. As DNA, the CDR3 is TGTGCCAGCAGCTTAGTAGGGCCTACTACCTACAATGAGCAGTTCTTC.

This clonotype appeared many times. The chain uses TRBV7-9 and TRBJ1-1; D remains ambiguous. CDR3 length: 12 amino acids. The V gene lost 3 bases and the J gene lost 3 bases, with 5 bases spanning the gap. Germline lookup yields CDR1 SEHNR and CDR2 FQNEAQ (reference sequence). The CDR3 is CASSFRHTEAFF. Written as DNA, the CDR3 is TGTGCCAGCAGCTTTCGGCACACTGAAGCTTTCTTT.

This clonotype was seen a handful of times. CDR3 sequence (DNA): TGCGCCAGCAGCCTCAATACTGCGACAGCTGGAAACACCATATATTTT. As protein: CASSLNTATAGNTIYF. The chain has TRBV5-1 and TRBJ1-3, with D possibly being TRBD1 (5 bases). With 4 bases removed from V and 2 bases from J, the gap between germline ends came to 16 bases. This CDR3 comprises 16 residues. Germline V gene lookup returns CDR1 SGHRS and CDR2 YFSETQ.

A few counts support this clonotype. The V and J genes are TRBV6-2 or TRBV6-3 and TRBJ2-2; D gene uncertain. The CDR3 covers 15 residues. Trimming took 5 bases from V and 6 from J, leaving 16 bases between them. Germline V CDR1 and CDR2: MNHEY, SVGEGT. The DNA of the CDR3 is TGTGCCAGCAGTCCCGTTTTGTCGGGCTCCGGGGAGCTGTTTTTT. It encodes CASSPVLSGSGELFF.

This clonotype was counted between two and nine times. The chain carries TRBV11-1 and TRBJ2-1, with D perhaps TRBD1 (6 bases). CDR1 is SGHAT and CDR2 is FQDESV in the germline V gene (reference sequence). The V gene lost 6 bases and the J gene lost 3 bases, with 33 bases spanning the gap. This CDR3 has 21 amino acids. This CDR3 reads CASSPTSPGQTNQGIYNEQFF. In nucleotides, the CDR3 is TGTGCCAGCAGTCCAACGTCACCGGGACAAACTAACCAGGGAATCTACAATGAGCAGTTCTTC.

This chain uses TRBV10-3 with TRBJ2-5; the D is unclear. In germline, CDR1 is ENHRY, CDR2 SYGVKD. There are 14 residues in the CDR3. V lost 3 bases to trimming and J lost 5 bases, with 13 bases between them. The DNA for the CDR3 is TGTGCCATCAGTGATGGGCCCTTCGAGGAGACCCAGTACTTC. Its translation: CAISDGPFEETQYF.

About this clonotype: One end of the junction is discordant with germline, which a read error may explain. The gene calls are TRBV5-1 and TRBJ2-3; TRBD1 or TRBD2 may be the D gene (5 bases each). Germline CDR1 SGHRS, CDR2 YFSETQ. This CDR3 region has 14 residues. The CDR3 here is CASSSGGRGDTHYF. DNA of the CDR3: TGCGCCAGCAGCTCTGGGGGACGAGGGGATACGCATTATTTT.

This clonotype has more than one count but fewer than ten. The chain couples TRBV20-1 to TRBJ2-1; D gene ambiguous. V was pared by 0 bases and J by 0 bases, with 12 bases between. Germline V gene sequence: CDR1 DFQATT, CDR2 SNEGSKA (reference sequence). This CDR3 has 16 amino acids. CDR3 bases: TGCAGTGCTAGAGATTGGGCGGAGAGCTCCTACAATGAGCAGTTCTTC. It yields the protein CSARDWAESSYNEQFF.

The CDR3 nucleotides are TGCAGTGCGGGGACGCCAGGGCCCGAGCAGTACTTC. Translation: CSAGTPGPEQYF. V gene TRBV20-1 combines with J gene TRBJ2-7; D tentatively fits TRBD1 or TRBD2 (5 bases each). The germline V gene encodes CDR1 DFQATT and CDR2 SNEGSKA (reference sequence). Trimming shortened V by 6 bases and J by 6 bases, and 15 bases separated the two germline ends. The CDR3 extends over 12 amino acids.

In its sample, this clonotype was seen many times. The chain joins TRBV6-2 or TRBV6-3 to TRBJ2-2; D unresolved. The CDR3 runs 14 residues. Germline V gives CDR1 MNHEY, CDR2 SVGEGT. V shed 6 bases and J shed 7 bases, with 15 bases lying between them. Here the CDR3 reads CASSRASSNGELFF. DNA of the CDR3: TGTGCCAGCAGCAGAGCGAGTTCCAACGGGGAGCTGTTTTTT.

Only a few counts were recorded for this clonotype. The chain is built from TRBV7-9 and TRBJ1-5; D might be TRBD1 (5 bases). V lost 5 bases and J lost 8, with 19 bases in between. The CDR3 contains 15 residues. Looked up from germline, CDR1 is SEHNR and CDR2 is FQNEAQ (reference sequence). The CDR3 protein is CASSPGLGRTEPQHF. The CDR3 region has the DNA TGTGCCAGCAGCCCGGGGTTGGGGCGGACTGAGCCCCAGCATTTT.

This clonotype has a handful of counts. This chain connects TRBV6-1 to TRBJ2-3; D not resolved. The CDR3 extends over 14 amino acids. Trimming shortened V by 10 bases and J by 4 bases, and 18 bases separated the two germline ends. Germline CDR1 MNHNS, CDR2 SASEGT. The chain's CDR3 is CAIRTPYGPDTQYF. The DNA of the CDR3 is TGTGCCATCCGTACCCCATACGGCCCAGATACGCAGTATTTT.

The chain joins TRBV7-2 to TRBJ2-7; no reliable D call. The germline V gene encodes CDR1 SGHTA and CDR2 FQGNSA. V lost 0 bases and J 3 bases, leaving 15 bases between the germline ends. The CDR3 length is 16 residues. DNA of the CDR3: TGTGCCAGCAGCTTAGCTCAGGCGTCTACCTACTACGAGCAGTACTTC. It encodes CASSLAQASTYYEQYF.

This chain uses TRBV9 with TRBJ2-1, with D perhaps matching TRBD2 (5 bases). The germline CDR1 and CDR2 sequences are SGDLS and YYNGEE. The CDR3 loop spans 15 amino acids. V was pared by 4 bases and J by 0 bases, with 11 bases between. CDR3 residues: CASSMDFPSYNEQFF. The DNA of the CDR3 is TGTGCCAGCAGCATGGACTTCCCCTCCTACAATGAGCAGTTCTTC.

The chain uses TRBV5-1 and TRBJ2-3; the D gene is possibly TRBD2 (5 bases). Germline CDR1 and CDR2: SGHRS and YFSETQ. V was trimmed by 4 bases and J by 2 bases, leaving 14 bases between them. The CDR3 contains 15 residues. The CDR3 coding sequence is TGCGCCAGCAGCACACTAGTACCTAACACAGATACGCAGTATTTT. Protein product: CASSTLVPNTDTQYF. Using reference TRBV5-1 and TRBJ2-3 for the parts outside the CDR3, the full variable domain is KAGVTQTPRYLIKTRGQQVTLSCSPISGHRSVSWYQQTPGQGLQFLFEYFSETQRNKGNFPGRFSGRQFSNSRSEMNVSTLELGDSALYLCASSTLVPNTDTQYFGPGTRLTVL.

This clonotype was recorded a few times. The chain combines TRBV9 with TRBJ2-2; the D gene is possibly TRBD1 (6 bases). Looked up from germline, CDR1 is SGDLS and CDR2 is YYNGEE. CDR3 length equals 18 residues. Trimming stripped 4 bases from V and 7 bases from J, with 26 bases between. The CDR3 DNA reads TGTGCCAGCAGCCCCCAAAACAGGGCAGGGGAGCGAGGCGGGGAGCTGTTTTTT. Translation gives CASSPQNRAGERGGELFF.

The table lists this clonotype with many counts. The V call is TRBV19, the J call TRBJ2-2; 10 bases line up with TRBD2. CDR1 is LNHDA and CDR2 is SQIVND in the germline V gene (reference sequence). V dropped 8 bases and J dropped 6; count of bases not matched to a gene: 6. The CDR3 runs 14 residues. This chain's CDR3 is CASWEAGGPGELFF. The CDR3 DNA reads TGTGCCAGTTGGGAAGCGGGAGGGCCCGGGGAGCTGTTTTTT.

A few counts support this clonotype. V usage is TRBV6-5 and J usage is TRBJ2-1; D remains unclear. CDR1 is MNHEY and CDR2 is SVGAGI in the germline V gene. This CDR3 has 16 residues. V was cut by 0 bases and J by 1 base, with 10 bases left in between. CDR3 residues: CASSYSYVFSYNEQFF. For the CDR3, the DNA is TGTGCCAGCAGTTACTCGTATGTCTTTTCCTACAATGAGCAGTTCTTC.

The chain couples TRBV5-1 to TRBJ2-7, with D perhaps assigned TRBD1 or TRBD2 (5 bases each). The CDR3 has 16 residues. From germline, CDR1 is SGHRS and CDR2 YFSETQ. V lost 4 bases to trimming and J lost 0 bases, with 17 bases between them. CDR3 amino acids: CASSPWGLADSYEQYF. The CDR3 bases are TGCGCCAGCAGCCCCTGGGGCCTAGCTGACTCCTACGAGCAGTACTTC.

The V call is TRBV20-1, the J call TRBJ2-6, with 8 bases fitting TRBD1. The CDR3 runs to 17 residues. The trim removed 5 bases at V and 0 bases at J, leaving 9 bases unmatched. Per germline, CDR1 DFQATT and CDR2 SNEGSKA (reference sequence). CDR3 nucleotides: TGCAGTGCTCCCTGGACAGGGCCGAGCTCTGGGGCCAACGTCCTGACTTTC. This translates into CSAPWTGPSSGANVLTF.

This clonotype has just a few counts. The V gene is TRBV5-1, the J gene TRBJ2-7, with D unclear. CDR1 and CDR2 (germline): SGHRS, YFSETQ. The CDR3 extends over 17 amino acids. V lost 0 bases and J lost 0, with 16 bases in between. This chain's CDR3 is CASSLDSGPWSSYEQYF. DNA of the CDR3: TGCGCCAGCAGCTTGGATTCAGGTCCTTGGAGCTCCTACGAGCAGTACTTC.

The chain employs TRBV20-1 and TRBJ2-1; D is tentatively TRBD1 or TRBD2 (5 bases each). The germline gives CDR1 DFQATT, CDR2 SNEGSKA (reference sequence). This CDR3 comprises 13 residues. Trimming took 5 bases from V and 3 from J, leaving 11 bases between them. CDR3 residues: CSAVRGVYNEQFF. The CDR3 DNA follows: TGCAGTGCTGTCCGGGGCGTCTACAATGAGCAGTTCTTC.

The CDR3: CASSQGLAEGSEQYF. DNA of the CDR3: TGTGCCAGCAGCCAGGGACTAGCGGAGGGGTCCGAGCAGTACTTC. The V gene is TRBV3-1, the J gene TRBJ2-7; TRBD2 agrees at 11 bases. CDR1 is LGHDT, CDR2 YNNKEL, per germline (reference sequence). V trimming: 3 bases; J trimming: 6 bases; junction bases outside the gene matches: 7. This CDR3 is 15 amino acids long.

This clonotype appeared a few times. The V call is TRBV14, the J call TRBJ2-7; TRBD2 matches 7 bases. Germline V CDR1 and CDR2: SGHDN, FVKESK. The length of the CDR3 is 15 residues. V shed 6 bases and J 2 bases; nucleotides not matched to a gene: 10. CDR3 amino acids: CASSPTPGTTYEQYF. The CDR3 region has the DNA TGTGCCAGCAGTCCCACTCCCGGGACTACCTACGAGCAGTACTTC.

This clonotype was seen only a few times. The chain is built from TRBV12-3 or TRBV12-4 and TRBJ2-5; possibly TRBD1 for D (5 bases). Trimming stripped 7 bases from V and 1 base from J, with 13 bases between. This CDR3 is built from 14 residues. The CDR3 DNA is TGTGCCAGCAACACGCAGGGATCCCAAGAGACCCAGTACTTC. Protein: CASNTQGSQETQYF.

This clonotype was seen a handful of times. The chain combines TRBV12-3 or TRBV12-4 with TRBJ2-5, with 7 positions matching TRBD2. The V segment lost 2 bases and the J segment 4 bases; nucleotides outside the gene matches: 4. The CDR3 runs to 14 residues. CDR3 coding DNA: TGTGCCAGCAGTTTATTTGCGGGAGTAGAGACCCAGTACTTC. Translating it yields CASSLFAGVETQYF.

The chain employs TRBV27 and TRBJ2-3, with TRBD2 identical over 11 bases. V was clipped by 6 bases and J by 0 bases; unmatched bases: 5. The CDR3 sequence is 16 residues long. The germline V gene has CDR1 MNHEY and CDR2 SMNVEV (reference sequence). CDR3 DNA: TGTGCCAGCAGCTGGACTAGCGGGCTGAGCACAGATACGCAGTATTTT. Its translation: CASSWTSGLSTDTQYF.